Listed below are T cell receptor beta chains from one sample, sequenced in a study of CD8+ T cells in alopecia areata. The method was immunoSEQ multiplex PCR; TCRdb's version includes in-frame clones alone and lacks a portion of them. The data contain 140,000 to 150,000 clones, about 51% of them singletons. The sequenced sample was CD4+ T cells sorted from blood, obtained at week 0. Receptors originate from a human donor with alopecia areata. Both conserved end residues are part of each CDR3. The D gene is left open where the match is weak. Clone size is shown for a subset of rows, as once, few, many or a class of expanded clone.

J | V | D | size | DNA | CDR3
TRBJ2-2 | TRBV9 | TRBD2 | . | TGTGCCAGCAGCGTAGTTAGCGGGGGCCATGGCGGGGAGCTGTTTTTT | CASSVVSGGHGGELFF
TRBJ2-3 | TRBV7-9 | TRBD2 | . | TGTGCCAGCAGCCGAACGGCGGGGGGCCGGGCGGATACGCAGTATTTT | CASSRTAGGRADTQYF
TRBJ2-5 | TRBV29-1 | . | . | TGCAGCGTTGATTGGCAGGGTGAGACCCAGTACTTC | CSVDWQGETQYF
TRBJ1-5 | TRBV6-5 | . | . | TGTGCCAGCAGTGAATCCCGCCTGGACCAGCCCCAGCATTTT | CASSESRLDQPQHF
TRBJ2-7 | TRBV29-1 | TRBD2 | . | TGCAGCGCTTCCGGGACTACCTACGAGCAGTACTTC | CSASGTTYEQYF
TRBJ1-1 | TRBV5-1 | . | . | TGCGCCAGCAGCTTGGTCGGATGGGGCACTGAAGCTTTCTTT | CASSLVGWGTEAFF
TRBJ2-4 | TRBV6-1 | . | . | TGTGCCAGCAGTGAAACAGGGCTAGCGGCCAAAAACATTCAGTACTTC | CASSETGLAAKNIQYF
TRBJ2-1 | TRBV7-9 | . | few | TGTGCCAGCAGCGCCGCTGGGCGCGGAGGGAGCTCCTACAATGAGCAGTTCTTC | CASSAAGRGGSSYNEQFF
TRBJ2-5 | TRBV29-1 | . | . | TGCAGCGCCCCCGGAGAGACCCAGTACTTC | CSAPGETQYF
TRBJ2-5 | TRBV11-2 | . | . | TGTGCCAGCAGCTGGGGATCGGAGACCCAGTACTTC | CASSWGSETQYF
TRBJ1-2 | TRBV10-3 | TRBD1 | . | TGTGCCATCAGTGAGCCGGGACAGGATGGGTTCTATGGCTACACCTTC | CAISEPGQDGFYGYTF
TRBJ2-7 | TRBV11-2 | . | . | TGTGCCAGCAGCCACCCAACTAGCTGGGCCTACGAGCAGTACTTC | CASSHPTSWAYEQYF
TRBJ2-7 | TRBV6-6 | . | . | TGTGCCAGCAGTTTCCCGGGACCCAACGAGCAGTACTTC | CASSFPGPNEQYF
TRBJ2-7 | TRBV28 | . | . | TGTGCCAGCAGTTTAAAGTACGAGCAGTACTTC | CASSLKYEQYF
TRBJ2-2 | TRBV29-1 | . | . | TGCAGCGTTGGTGAAGGGATCGGGGAGCTGTTTTTT | CSVGEGIGELFF
TRBJ2-3 | TRBV9 | TRBD2 | once | TGTGCCAGCAGCACCGGGACTAGTTTCACAGATACGCAGTATTTT | CASSTGTSFTDTQYF
TRBJ1-2 | TRBV5-4 | . | . | TGTGCCAGCAGCTTGGACTTAGGGGAGGGTGGCTACACCTTC | CASSLDLGEGGYTF
TRBJ2-7 | TRBV5-6 | TRBD1 | few | TGTGCCAGCAGTCCCAGGGGGCGCAAGACCTACGAGCAGTACTTC | CASSPRGRKTYEQYF
TRBJ2-3 | TRBV29-1 | TRBD2 | . | TGCAGCGTTGAAGACGGGAGGGAAGATACGCAGTATTTT | CSVEDGREDTQYF
TRBJ1-2 | TRBV7-2 | TRBD1 | many | TGTGCCAGCAGCTCTAGGGGGCTCTATGGCTACACCTTC | CASSSRGLYGYTF
TRBJ1-2 | TRBV6-5 | . | . | TGTGCCAGCAGTTACCAAGGGACTCGTAACTATGGCTACACCTTC | CASSYQGTRNYGYTF
TRBJ2-7 | TRBV27 | TRBD2 | . | TGTGCCAGCAGTTATGTCTTGAGCGGGAGTCAAGGGGAGCAGTACTTC | CASSYVLSGSQGEQYF
TRBJ1-2 | TRBV27 | . | . | TGTGCCAGCAGAGTACAGGGTACCCTACTTGGAGGCTACACCTTC | CASRVQGTLLGGYTF
TRBJ2-1 | TRBV30 | . | few | TGTGCCTGGCCCAGCCAGGCCAATGAGCAGTTCTTC | CAWPSQANEQFF
TRBJ1-4 | TRBV7-6 | . | . | TGTGCCAGCAGCCCGAATGGGGGGAATGAAAAACTGTTTTTT | CASSPNGGNEKLFF
TRBJ1-2 | TRBV29-1 | . | . | TGCAGCGTTGTGGGGGCCGGCTATGGCTACACCTTC | CSVVGAGYGYTF
TRBJ2-1 | TRBV29-1 | . | few | TGCAGCGTCGTCGGACCGGGGATGTTCTTC | CSVVGPGMFF
TRBJ2-3 | TRBV30 | . | . | TGTGCCTGGGGCCCTGCGATAGATACGCAGTATTTT | CAWGPAIDTQYF
TRBJ2-4 | TRBV6-6 | TRBD2 | . | TGTGCCAGCAGCCTTGCAGACTCTGGGACTAGTAACTTC | CASSLADSGTSNF
TRBJ2-1 | TRBV19 | TRBD1 | . | TGTGCCAGTAGTTCAGGGACAGGGACTTACAATGAGCAGTTCTTC | CASSSGTGTYNEQFF
TRBJ2-5 | TRBV29-1 | TRBD2 | . | TGCAGCGTAGGTCCTCGGGAGGGGGGAGAGACCCAGTACTTC | CSVGPREGGETQYF
TRBJ2-7 | TRBV7-8 | . | . | TGTGCCAGCAGCTTAATGGCGCGAGCCGTTCCCTACGAGCAGTACTTC | CASSLMARAVPYEQYF
TRBJ2-5 | TRBV27 | TRBD1 | few | TGTGCCAGCAGTTCGGCGACAGGGGGGGCAGAGACCCAGTACTTC | CASSSATGGAETQYF
TRBJ2-2 | TRBV29-1 | TRBD1 | . | TGCAGCGTTGCAGGGGGCCCGAACACCGGGGAGCTGTTTTTT | CSVAGGPNTGELFF
TRBJ1-2 | TRBV30 | . | once | TGTGCCTGGAGTGTACGCCCCGAGAGCGGCTACACCTTC | CAWSVRPESGYTF
TRBJ1-1 | TRBV7-2 | TRBD1 | . | TGTGCCAGCAGCGGACAGGGAAACACTGAAGCTTTCTTT | CASSGQGNTEAFF
TRBJ2-1 | TRBV27 | . | few | TGTGCCAGCAGTCTCCGAGGGCCAAGAGGCAATGAGCAGTTCTTC | CASSLRGPRGNEQFF
TRBJ2-1 | TRBV7-9 | TRBD2 | few | TGTGCCAGCAGCTTACCGGCTAGCGGGAGAGGGAATGAGCAGTTCTTC | CASSLPASGRGNEQFF
TRBJ1-2 | TRBV5-1 | . | few | TGCGCCAGCAGCTTGGGGCTGGACTATGGCTACACCTTC | CASSLGLDYGYTF
TRBJ2-1 | TRBV5-4 | TRBD2 | . | TGTGCCAGCAGCGCTCCGGGGCGGGAGGGTGATGAGCAGTTCTTC | CASSAPGREGDEQFF
TRBJ2-7 | TRBV28 | . | . | TGTGCCAGCAGTTTACCCGGAGGTTCAAACGAGCAGTACTTC | CASSLPGGSNEQYF
TRBJ1-5 | TRBV5-1 | TRBD1 | . | TGCGCCAGCAGCTTGGGACAGGGGGATCAGCCCCAGCATTTT | CASSLGQGDQPQHF
TRBJ2-5 | TRBV10-3 | . | . | TGTGCCATCAGTGAGGGGGACCAAGAGACCCAGTACTTC | CAISEGDQETQYF
TRBJ2-7 | TRBV2 | . | few | TGTGCCAGCAGCCCCAGGGGAGGCCCTATCTACGAGCAGTACTTC | CASSPRGGPIYEQYF
TRBJ1-2 | TRBV6-1 | . | . | TGTGCCAGCAGTGAAGCGGGCCGTGCCTATGGCTACACCTTC | CASSEAGRAYGYTF
TRBJ2-6 | TRBV5-4 | . | . | TGTGCCAGCAGCTTGGCGAGTGGCGGAGGTATTTCTGGGGCCAACGTCCTGACTTTC | CASSLASGGGISGANVLTF
TRBJ2-3 | TRBV29-1 | . | few | TGCAGCGTTGATGTCTCGTCGACAGATACGCAGTATTTT | CSVDVSSTDTQYF
TRBJ1-4 | TRBV30 | TRBD1 | . | TGTGCCTGGAGCTCGAGACCGGGACAGTGGGGAGAAAAACTGTTTTTT | CAWSSRPGQWGEKLFF
TRBJ1-1 | TRBV7-9 | . | few | TGTGCCAGCAGCTTAGGAGGGTCGTTTAGTGTAACTGAAGCTTTCTTT | CASSLGGSFSVTEAFF
TRBJ2-1 | TRBV4-1 | . | . | TGCGCCAGCAGCCAAGTAACGGGTGAGCAGTTCTTC | CASSQVTGEQFF